This TCR beta chain derives from a study of T cell repertoires in cytomegalovirus infection. MiXCR, run by TCRdb on the reads, gives a single entry per CDR3 protein. The sample yields about 140,000 distinct CDR3 sequences, 5.5% to 8% seen once. In its sample, this clonotype was seen a few times. The CDR3 is made up of 13 amino acids. V lost 2 bases and J 0 bases, leaving 6 bases between the germline ends. The V gene's germline CDR1 is DFQATT and CDR2 SNEGSKA (reference sequence). The chain employs TRBV20-1 and TRBJ2-3, with D hard to call. The sequence was obtained from a human donor in good health (CMV status not recorded). Some clones in this sample may be carry-over from other donors' samples. Sequencing was performed on PBMCs. The DNA of the CDR3 is TGCAGTGCTAGATTTGGGAGCACAGATACGCAGTATTTT. Translating it yields CSARFGSTDTQYF.